The clone carrying this T cell receptor (beta chain) was observed a single time. The antigen remains undetermined. Patients were ineligible given autoimmune disease history or systemic immunosuppression. This sample stems from a study of OX40 agonist ivuxolimab in advanced cancers. Study details: Ivuxolimab, an antibody acting as an agonist of OX40 (CD134), was used to treat patients. People in dose escalation had one of these cancers: hepatocellular carcinoma, melanoma, renal cell or head and neck cancer. Study-level results: At doses 0.1 to 3.0 mg/kg, CD4+ and CD8+ clones expanded.

CDR3 length equals 18 residues. Germline V gene lookup returns CDR1 SGHTA and CDR2 FQGNSA. Libraries were prepared by immunoSEQ multiplex PCR; TCRdb keeps only in-frame clonotypes and omits some of them. The profile shows over 55,000 clones, more than 85% of them singletons. The starting material was CD4+ or CD8+ T cells sorted from blood, obtained in a trial of the OX40 agonist ivuxolimab. This receptor was obtained from an adult with an advanced solid tumor such as melanoma, head and neck, liver or kidney cancer. The chain couples TRBV7-2 to TRBJ2-5; TRBD2 matches 15 bases. The last part of the DNA fits TRBJ2-7 better; the J call may be wrong. The CDR3 sequence is CASSRRTSGRDIPYEQYF. CDR3 DNA sequence: TGTGCCAGCAGCCGGAGGACTAGCGGGAGGGATATTCCCTACGAGCAGTACTTC.